The entry below describes one TCR beta chain. The antigen is undetermined. This entry comes from a study of CD8+ T cells in alopecia areata. Study-level results: Persistence of many expanded lesional clones was seen in scalp and blood during tofacitinib.

Treatment meaning: oral pan-JAK inhibitor, 5-10 mg twice daily. The CDR3 is 12 amino acids. Trimming pared 5 bases from V and 3 bases from J, leaving 5 bases between. Germline V gene data show CDR1 as SGHRS and CDR2 as YFSETQ. cDNA serving as the sequencing template came from extracted, reverse transcribed RNA. Sequencing used immunoSEQ multiplex PCR; TCRdb keeps in-frame clones, though not all of them. The sample shows 200,000 to 250,000 clones, around three fifths of them seen only once. This chain joins TRBV5-1 and TRBJ2-2; no clear D. The sequence came from a human donor with alopecia areata. The source was CD4+ T cells sorted from blood, collected at week 4, from a patient treated with tofacitinib. The CDR3 reads CASRRYTGELFF. The CDR3 region has the DNA TGCGCCAGCAGACGTTACACCGGGGAGCTGTTTTTT.